This TCR beta chain was profiled in a study of early T cells in non-severe SARS-CoV-2 infection (dated by TCRdb to 2020 to 2023). Describing the broader study: Because TCR sequencing relied on bulk RNA taken from unsorted whole blood, pairing of alpha and beta chains was not possible.

From the cysteine up to the phenylalanine, the CDR3 has a length of 14 residues. The only DNA kept is the CDR3, 42 bases in frame from the first base. V sheds 6 bases and J sheds 7 bases, leaving 16 bases between their ends. CDR1 and CDR2 were assigned from the germline V gene as MDHEN and SYDVKM. Library preparation used 5' RACE. Data came from a NextSeq 500. In the TCR library protocol, unique molecular identifiers were attached to individual cDNA molecules to correct for PCR bias and sequencing error. Both TCR alpha and beta chains were sequenced, and tight co-correlation was observed between alpha and beta sequence abundances in each sample. In the original analysis: Decombinator V4 was used to perform V gene, J gene and CDR3 annotation of TCR sequences. Expanded TCRs were defined as changing significantly between any two time points under a Poisson model with p below 0.0001. TCR abundances were normalised to the total number of TCRs sequenced per sample and were expressed as counts per million. MAIT TCRs were defined by TRAV1-2 paired with TRAJ12, TRAJ20 or TRAJ33, and iNKT TCRs by TRAV10 paired with TRAJ18. A search of VDJdb, accessed on 1 November 2021, was run for TCRs annotated to CMV, EBV and SARS-CoV-2, with TCRs annotated for multiple antigens excluded. Starting from the raw public reads, TCRdb applied fastp trimming at Q25, assembled clones with MiXCR and retained in-frame beta chains. Rows matching on CDR3 protein sequence are summarized as one entry with the most common DNA and genes. These V and J calls originate from TCRdb's pipeline instead of the authors' own analysis. For this sample the table gives tens of thousands of distinct CDR3 sequences, of which roughly an eighth were detected only once. 1.2% to 1.5% of the sample belongs to the ten largest clones.

The paper's findings and limits, for the study overall: VDJdb matching was skewed toward anti-spike CD8 responses, so virus-specific expansions were likely underestimated and private and CD4 specificities were missed.

This was a case-control study nested in a cohort of healthcare workers in London, UK, who had nasopharyngeal swab PCR tests and blood samples taken every week. Healthcare workers were enrolled in the week of the UK lockdown, from 23 to 31 March 2020, and were followed every week for up to about 15 weeks. This clonotype was observed a handful of times. No antigen is known for it. Per-base qualities were not stored, and no clone one base away is much larger. Sequences were derived from whole blood, sampled at baseline. The chain was built from TRBV28 and TRBJ1-5, with TRBD1 as a weak D call on 6 bases. This sequence originates from an adult who was a healthcare worker with PCR-confirmed SARS-CoV-2 infection or an uninfected control (not recorded which). The sequenced DNA is TGTGCCAGCAGCCCCACCGGGGGCGCCCAGCCCCAGCATTTT. This yields the protein CASSPTGGAQPQHF.